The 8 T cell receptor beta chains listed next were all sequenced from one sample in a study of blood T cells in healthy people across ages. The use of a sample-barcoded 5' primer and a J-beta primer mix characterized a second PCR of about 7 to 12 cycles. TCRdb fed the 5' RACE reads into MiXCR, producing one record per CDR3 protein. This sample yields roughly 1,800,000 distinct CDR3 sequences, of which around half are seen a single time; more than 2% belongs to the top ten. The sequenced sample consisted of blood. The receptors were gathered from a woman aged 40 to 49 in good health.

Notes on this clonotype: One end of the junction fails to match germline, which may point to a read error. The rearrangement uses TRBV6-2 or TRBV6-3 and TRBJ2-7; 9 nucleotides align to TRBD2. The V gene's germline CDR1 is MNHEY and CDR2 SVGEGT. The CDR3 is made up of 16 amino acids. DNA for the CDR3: TGTGCCGGCAGTTACAAAGCGGGGGGACCGTCCTACGAGCAGTACTTC. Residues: CAGSYKAGGPSYEQYF.

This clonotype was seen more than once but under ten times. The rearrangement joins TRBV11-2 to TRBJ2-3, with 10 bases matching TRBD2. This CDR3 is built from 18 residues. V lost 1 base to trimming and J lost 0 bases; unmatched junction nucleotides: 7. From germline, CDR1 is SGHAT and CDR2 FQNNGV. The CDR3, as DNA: TGTGCCAGCAGCTTAGGTATCCTAGCGGGGGCGAGCACAGATACGCAGTATTTT. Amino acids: CASSLGILAGASTDTQYF.

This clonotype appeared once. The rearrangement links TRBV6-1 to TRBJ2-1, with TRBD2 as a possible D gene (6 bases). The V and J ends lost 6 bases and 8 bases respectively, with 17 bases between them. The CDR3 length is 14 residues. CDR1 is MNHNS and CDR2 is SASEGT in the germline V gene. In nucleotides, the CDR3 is TGTGCCAGCAGGGACGGGCTAGCGCGGGATGAGCAGTTCTTC. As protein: CASRDGLARDEQFF.

CDR3 residues: CASRTGGRGSPLHF. Here the CDR3 DNA reads TGTGCCAGCAGAACAGGGGGCAGAGGATCACCCCTCCACTTT. The chain uses TRBV28 and TRBJ1-6, with 9 bases identical to TRBD1. There are 14 residues in the CDR3. V gave up 6 bases and J gave up 10 bases; unmatched junction bases: 7. Looked up from germline, CDR1 is MDHEN and CDR2 is SYDVKM.

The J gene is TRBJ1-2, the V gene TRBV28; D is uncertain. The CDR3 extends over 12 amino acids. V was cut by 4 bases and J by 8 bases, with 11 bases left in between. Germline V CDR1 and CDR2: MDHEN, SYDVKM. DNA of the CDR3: TGTGCCAGCAGTTCCCCGATCTTGGGCTACACCTTC. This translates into CASSSPILGYTF.

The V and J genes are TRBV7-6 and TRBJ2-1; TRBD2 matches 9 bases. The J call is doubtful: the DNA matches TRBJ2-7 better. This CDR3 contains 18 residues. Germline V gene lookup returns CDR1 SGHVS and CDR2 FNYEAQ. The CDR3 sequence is CASSLDGSGGYAYNEQYF. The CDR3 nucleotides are TGTGCCAGCAGCTTAGATGGTAGCGGGGGCTACGCCTACAATGAGCAGTACTTC.

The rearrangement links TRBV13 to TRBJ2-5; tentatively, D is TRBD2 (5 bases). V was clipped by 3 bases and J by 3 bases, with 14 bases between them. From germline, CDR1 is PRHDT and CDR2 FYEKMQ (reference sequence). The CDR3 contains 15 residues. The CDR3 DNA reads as TGTGCCAGCAGCTTCCCCACCAGTAGCGAAGAGACCCAGTACTTC. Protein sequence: CASSFPTSSEETQYF. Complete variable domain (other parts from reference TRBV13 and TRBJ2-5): AAGVIQSPRHLIKEKRETATLKCYPIPRHDTVYWYQQGPGQDPQFLISFYEKMQSDKGSIPDRFSAQQFSDYHSELNMSSLELGDSALYFCASSFPTSSEETQYFGPGTRLLVL.

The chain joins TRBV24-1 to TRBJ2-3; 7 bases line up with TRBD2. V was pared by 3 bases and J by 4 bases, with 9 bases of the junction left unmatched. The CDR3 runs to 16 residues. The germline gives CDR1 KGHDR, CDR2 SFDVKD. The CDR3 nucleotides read TGTGCCACCAGTGATGCGTCAGCGGGGAATGCAGATACGCAGTATTTT. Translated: CATSDASAGNADTQYF.